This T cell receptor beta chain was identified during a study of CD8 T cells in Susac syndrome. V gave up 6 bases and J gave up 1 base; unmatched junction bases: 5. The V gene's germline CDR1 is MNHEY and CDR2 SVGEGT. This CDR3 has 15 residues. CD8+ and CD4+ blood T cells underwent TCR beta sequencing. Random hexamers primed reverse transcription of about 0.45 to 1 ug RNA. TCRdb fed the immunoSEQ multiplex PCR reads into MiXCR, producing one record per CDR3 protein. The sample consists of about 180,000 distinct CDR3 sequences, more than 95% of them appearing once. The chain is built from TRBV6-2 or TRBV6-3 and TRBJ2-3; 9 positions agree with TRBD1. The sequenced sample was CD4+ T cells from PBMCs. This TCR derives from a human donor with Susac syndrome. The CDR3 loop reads CASRPGQGRTDTQYF. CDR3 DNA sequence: TGTGCCAGCAGACCCGGACAGGGGCGCACAGATACGCAGTATTTT.